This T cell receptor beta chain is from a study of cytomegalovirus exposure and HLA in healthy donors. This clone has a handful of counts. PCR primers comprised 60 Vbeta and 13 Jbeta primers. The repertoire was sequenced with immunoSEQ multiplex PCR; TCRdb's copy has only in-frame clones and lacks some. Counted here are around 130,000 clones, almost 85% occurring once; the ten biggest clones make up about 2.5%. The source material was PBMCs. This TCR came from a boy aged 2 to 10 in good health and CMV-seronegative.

The CDR3 nucleotides read TGCAGCGTTAGGTGGGAGGTCCACAATGAGCAGTTCTTC. It codes for CSVRWEVHNEQFF. The chain links TRBV29-1 to TRBJ2-1; D perhaps matches TRBD2 (6 bases). This CDR3 is built from 13 residues. V was clipped by 5 bases and J by 5 bases, with 13 bases between them. From germline, CDR1 is SQVTM and CDR2 ANQGSEA.